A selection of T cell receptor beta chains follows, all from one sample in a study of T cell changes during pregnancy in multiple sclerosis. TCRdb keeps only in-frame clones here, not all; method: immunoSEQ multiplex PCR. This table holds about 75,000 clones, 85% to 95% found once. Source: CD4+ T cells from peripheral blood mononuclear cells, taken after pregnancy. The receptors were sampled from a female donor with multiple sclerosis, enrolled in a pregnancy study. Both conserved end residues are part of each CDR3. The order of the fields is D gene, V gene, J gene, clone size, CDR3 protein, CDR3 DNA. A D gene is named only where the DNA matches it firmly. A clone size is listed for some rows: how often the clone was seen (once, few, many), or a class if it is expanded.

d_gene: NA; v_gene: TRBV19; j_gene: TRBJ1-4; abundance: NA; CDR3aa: CASSIRGFGNEKLFF; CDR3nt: TGTGCCAGTAGTATTCGAGGGTTCGGTAATGAAAAACTGTTTTTT
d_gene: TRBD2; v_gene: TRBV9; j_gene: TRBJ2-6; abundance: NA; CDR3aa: CASSVGLAGVSGANVLTF; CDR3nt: TGTGCCAGCAGCGTAGGTCTAGCGGGAGTCTCTGGGGCCAACGTCCTGACTTTC
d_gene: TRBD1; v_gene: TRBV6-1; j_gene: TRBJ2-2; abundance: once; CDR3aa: CASSGQGSGTGELFF; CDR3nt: TGTGCCAGCAGTGGACAGGGGAGTGGGACCGGGGAGCTGTTTTTT
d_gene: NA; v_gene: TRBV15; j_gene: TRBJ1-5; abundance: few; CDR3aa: CATSRDFPNQPQHF; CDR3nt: TGTGCCACCAGCAGAGATTTTCCGAATCAGCCCCAGCATTTT
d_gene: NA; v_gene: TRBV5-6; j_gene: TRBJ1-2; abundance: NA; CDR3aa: CASSYGGTNYGYTF; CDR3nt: TGTGCCAGCAGCTACGGAGGGACTAACTATGGCTACACCTTC
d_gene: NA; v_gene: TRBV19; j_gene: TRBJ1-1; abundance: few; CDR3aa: CASSIDQGRNTEAFF; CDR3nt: TGTGCCAGTAGTATAGATCAGGGGCGGAACACTGAAGCTTTCTTT
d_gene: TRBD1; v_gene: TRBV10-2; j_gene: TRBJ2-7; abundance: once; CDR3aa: CASTQQGTKQYF; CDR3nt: TGCGCCAGCACCCAACAGGGGACAAAGCAGTACTTC
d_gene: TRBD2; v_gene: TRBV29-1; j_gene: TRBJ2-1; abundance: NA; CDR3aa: CSVVTSGVYNEQFF; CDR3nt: TGCAGCGTTGTAACTAGCGGGGTCTACAATGAGCAGTTCTTC
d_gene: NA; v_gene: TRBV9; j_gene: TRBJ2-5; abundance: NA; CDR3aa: CASSVAPGTQETQYF; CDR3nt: TGTGCCAGCAGCGTAGCTCCGGGAACCCAAGAGACCCAGTACTTC
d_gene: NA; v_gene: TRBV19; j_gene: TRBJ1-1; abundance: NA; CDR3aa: CASSIVPRMTDTEAFF; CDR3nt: TGTGCCAGTAGTATAGTCCCCAGGATGACGGACACTGAAGCTTTCTTT
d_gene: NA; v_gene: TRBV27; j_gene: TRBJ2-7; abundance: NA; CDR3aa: CASWTAGGLMVEQYF; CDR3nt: TGTGCCAGCTGGACAGCTGGCGGGTTGATGGTCGAGCAGTACTTC
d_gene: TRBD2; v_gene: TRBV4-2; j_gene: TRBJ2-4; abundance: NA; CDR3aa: CASSLQLGLAGGGAKNIQYF; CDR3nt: TGTGCCAGCAGCTTACAACTGGGACTAGCGGGAGGGGGTGCCAAAAACATTCAGTACTTC
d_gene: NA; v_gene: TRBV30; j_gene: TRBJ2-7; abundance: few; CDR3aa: CAWSATHGSYEQYF; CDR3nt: TGTGCCTGGAGTGCTACGCACGGGTCCTACGAGCAGTACTTC
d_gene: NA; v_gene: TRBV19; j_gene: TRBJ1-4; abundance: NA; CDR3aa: CASSTRVSEKLFF; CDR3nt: TGTGCCAGTAGTACGAGGGTGTCAGAAAAACTGTTTTTT
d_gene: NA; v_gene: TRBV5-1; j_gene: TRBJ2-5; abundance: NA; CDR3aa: CASSLLGLSLQETQYF; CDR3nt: TGCGCCAGCAGCTTATTGGGACTGTCCCTCCAAGAGACCCAGTACTTC
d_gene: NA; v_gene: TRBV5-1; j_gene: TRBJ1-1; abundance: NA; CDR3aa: CASSLQGFEAFF; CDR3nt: TGCGCCAGCAGCTTACAGGGTTTTGAAGCTTTCTTT
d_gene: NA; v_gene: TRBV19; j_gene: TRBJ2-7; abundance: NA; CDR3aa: CASSIGRTWLPYEQYF; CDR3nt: TGTGCCAGTAGTATTGGGAGGACATGGCTCCCCTACGAGCAGTACTTC
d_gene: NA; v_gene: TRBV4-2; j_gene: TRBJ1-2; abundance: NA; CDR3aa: CASSQTPDAHRGYGYTF; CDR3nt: TGTGCCAGCAGCCAGACGCCGGACGCTCATCGAGGGTATGGCTACACCTTC
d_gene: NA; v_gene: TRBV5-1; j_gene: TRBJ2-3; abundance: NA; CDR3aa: CASSLALSTDTQYF; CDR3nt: TGCGCCAGCAGCTTGGCCTTGAGCACAGATACGCAGTATTTT
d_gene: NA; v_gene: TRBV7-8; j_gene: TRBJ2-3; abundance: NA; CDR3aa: CASSLAHTSLPQYF; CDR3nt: TGTGCCAGCAGCTTAGCGCATACTAGTCTACCGCAGTATTTT
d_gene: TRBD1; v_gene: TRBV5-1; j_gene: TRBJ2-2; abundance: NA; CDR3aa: CASSLEGQVGTGELFF; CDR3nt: TGCGCCAGCAGCTTGGAGGGACAGGTGGGCACCGGGGAGCTGTTTTTT
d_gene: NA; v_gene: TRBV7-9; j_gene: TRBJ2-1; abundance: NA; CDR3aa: CASSFQDSYNEQFF; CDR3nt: TGTGCCAGCAGCTTCCAGGATTCCTACAATGAGCAGTTCTTC
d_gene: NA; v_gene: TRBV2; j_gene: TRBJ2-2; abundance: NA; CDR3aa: CASRNNRAGVNTGELFF; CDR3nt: TGTGCCAGCAGGAACAACAGGGCCGGGGTTAACACCGGGGAGCTGTTTTTT
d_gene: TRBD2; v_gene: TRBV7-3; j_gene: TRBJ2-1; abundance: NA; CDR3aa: CASSPTSGRTEQFF; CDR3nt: TGTGCCAGCAGCCCGACTAGCGGGAGGACAGAGCAGTTCTTC
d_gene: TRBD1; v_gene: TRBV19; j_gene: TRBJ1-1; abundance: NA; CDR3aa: CASTLQGTPEAFF; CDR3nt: TGTGCCAGTACCCTACAGGGGACCCCTGAAGCTTTCTTT
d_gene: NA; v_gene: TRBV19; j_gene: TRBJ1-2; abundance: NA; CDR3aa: CASSTDRNYGYTF; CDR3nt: TGTGCCAGTAGTACGGACAGAAACTATGGCTACACCTTC
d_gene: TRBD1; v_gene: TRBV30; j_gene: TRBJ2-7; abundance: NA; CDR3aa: CAWRRTGAYEQYF; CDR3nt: TGTGCCTGGAGAAGGACAGGGGCCTACGAGCAGTACTTC